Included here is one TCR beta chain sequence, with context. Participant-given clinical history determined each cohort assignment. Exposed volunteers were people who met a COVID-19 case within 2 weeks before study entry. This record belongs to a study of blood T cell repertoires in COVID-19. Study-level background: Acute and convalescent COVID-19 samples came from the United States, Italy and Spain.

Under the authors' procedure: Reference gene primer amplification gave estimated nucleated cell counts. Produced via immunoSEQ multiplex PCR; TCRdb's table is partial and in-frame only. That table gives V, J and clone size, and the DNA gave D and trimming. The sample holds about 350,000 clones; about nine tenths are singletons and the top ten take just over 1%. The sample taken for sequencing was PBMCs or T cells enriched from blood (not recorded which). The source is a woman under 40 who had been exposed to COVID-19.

The DNA for the CDR3 is TGTGCCAGCTCCAGACTCCGGGACAGGGTCATAGGGGCCCTTAATTCCAAAAACATTCAGTACTTC. This sequence encodes CASSRLRDRVIGALNSKNIQYF. The J gene is TRBJ2-4, the V gene TRBV18, with 9 positions matching TRBD1. After removal of 6 bases from V and 2 bases from J, the junction contained 26 bases not matched to a gene. Germline V gene data show CDR1 as KGHSH and CDR2 as LQKENI. The CDR3 runs 22 residues.